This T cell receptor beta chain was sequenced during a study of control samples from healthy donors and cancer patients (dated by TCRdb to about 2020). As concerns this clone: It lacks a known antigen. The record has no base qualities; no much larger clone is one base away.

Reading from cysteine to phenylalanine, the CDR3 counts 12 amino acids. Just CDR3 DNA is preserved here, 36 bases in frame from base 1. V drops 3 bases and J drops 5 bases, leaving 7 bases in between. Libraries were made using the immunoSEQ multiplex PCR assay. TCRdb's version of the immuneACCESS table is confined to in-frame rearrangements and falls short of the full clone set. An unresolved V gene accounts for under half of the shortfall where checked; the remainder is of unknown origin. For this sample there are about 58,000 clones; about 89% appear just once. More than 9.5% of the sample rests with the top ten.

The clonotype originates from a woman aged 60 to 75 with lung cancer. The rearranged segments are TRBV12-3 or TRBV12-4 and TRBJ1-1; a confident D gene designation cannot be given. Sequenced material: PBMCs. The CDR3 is CASSFFGTEAFF. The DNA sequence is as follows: TGTGCCAGCAGTTTTTTTGGAACTGAAGCTTTCTTT.